This T cell receptor beta chain was found in a study of blood T cell repertoires in COVID-19. As for the study in general: Spain, Italy and the United States supplied samples that represented acute and convalescent COVID-19.

Original methodology: Using reference gene primer amplification, nucleated cell counts were estimated. TCRdb's table, derived via immunoSEQ multiplex PCR, lists solely in-frame clones and lacks some. The DNA was the basis for D and trimming; V, J and clone size are from that table. The sample has 44,000 or so clones, about 83% seen once. The CDR3 has 14 amino acids. V shed 5 bases and J shed 6 bases, with 17 bases lying between them. Germline CDR1 and CDR2: SGHTA and FQGNSA. This clonotype was obtained from a man at least 80 years old in a cohort sampled during active COVID-19. The gene calls are TRBV7-2 and TRBJ2-7; a possible D gene is TRBD2 (6 bases). Sequencing input: peripheral blood. The CDR3 coding sequence is TGTGCCAGCAGCCCCCAACCATCTAGCGTCGAGCAGTACTTC. The encoded protein is CASSPQPSSVEQYF.